This T cell receptor (beta chain) was sequenced in a study of tumor-infiltrating lymphocytes in localized non-small cell lung cancer (dated by TCRdb to the early 2020s). Background for the entire study: Several histologies were represented in the cohort, which also included both smokers and never-smokers as well as patients whose samples were collected after neoadjuvant chemotherapy. Each patient provided resected tumor tissue plus uninvolved lung tissue from the same patient, with the uninvolved lung tissue described as non-adjacent to the tumor. The same patients underwent several integrated assays, with TCR sequencing performed together with flow cytometry, multiplex immunofluorescence, RNA-seq, exome sequencing and proteomics. In total, the ICON cohort consisted of over a hundred surgical patients with localized non-small cell lung cancer who had their tumors resected. A total of 45 to 65 patients were included in the paired tumor versus uninvolved lung comparison of immunoSEQ T-cell fraction.

The first patient joined ICON in the first half of 2016, and enrollment wrapped up when the last patient was enrolled in 2018. In a subcohort of around 77 patients, fresh tumor and matched uninvolved tissue were collected for in-depth immune analyses, with TCR sequencing among those analyses. No cell sorting was done, and TCR sequencing was instead run on DNA isolated from bulk tissue. Note on this clone: It has no known antigen specificity. One base away there is no much larger clone; base qualities are not given.

The immunoSEQ assay used for TCR sequencing gave the T-cell fraction in both tumor and uninvolved lung tissue. As for how the authors treated the data: To analyze survival, patients were divided into a high T-cell fraction group (upper tertile) and a low T-cell fraction group (lower two tertiles), and the two groups were compared using a log-rank test. A signed-rank test was used to check for differences in T-cell fraction between paired tumor and uninvolved lung. The source is immuneACCESS, and TCRdb retained only in-frame sequences with V and J called. Part of the clones is not carried over; for the studies checked, unresolved V genes explain less than half of this, and the remainder is unexplained. V and J calls and clone size come straight from that table; D and trimming were deduced from the DNA. A total of approximately 17,000 clones appear in this sample, around 80% of them only once. The ten most abundant clones make up approximately 4.9% of the sample.

General conclusions and limits of the study: The TCR-derived T-cell fraction showed no difference between the flow cytometry-defined immunotypes IM1 (good prognosis) and IM2 (poor prognosis). Higher T cell infiltration in tumors than in uninvolved lung tissue was supported by TCRbeta sequencing, consistent with immunofluorescence CD3 counts. No association of tumor T-cell fraction from TCR sequencing with recurrence-free survival was found (p = 0.61). Because different assays used different pieces of the same tissue, technical variation could not be distinguished from intratumor heterogeneity. Since assay coverage differed from patient to patient depending on how much tissue was available, TCR sequencing was done for only a subset of the cohort.

Looking up the germline V gene (reference sequence) yields CDR1 MNHEY and CDR2 SMNVEV. V sheds 0 bases and J sheds 4 bases, leaving 4 bases between their ends. The CDR3 goes from the cysteine to the phenylalanine over 13 residues. Only the CDR3 DNA is retained, 39 bases long and in frame from the first base. The receptor comes from a human donor with non-small cell lung cancer. The chain links TRBV27 with TRBJ2-1; the D gene cannot be resolved reliably. Input material: lung tumor tissue. At the DNA level, the sequence is TGTGCCAGCAGTTTATCCTCGTACAATGAGCAGTTCTTC. The translation is CASSLSSYNEQFF.